This T cell receptor (beta chain) was profiled in a study of cytotoxic CD8 clonotypes in ibrutinib-treated CLL. Overall study results and limits: T-cell clonality at baseline went above that of age-matched healthy donors and rose and fell with circulating CD8+ T-cell counts.

About this clone: What it recognizes is unknown.

Per the germline V gene, CDR1 is SGDLS and CDR2 is YYNGEE. Trimming removed 5 bases at V and 4 bases at J, with 3 bases between. CDR3 length: 10 amino acids. The data were produced by immunoSEQ multiplex PCR, yet TCRdb's version contains in-frame clones alone and is incomplete. The profile shows 200,000 to 250,000 clones, roughly 70% of them singletons. The sample here was PBMCs, taken after 24 months of ibrutinib treatment. The clonotype was recovered from a human donor with chronic lymphocytic leukemia. The chain uses TRBV9 and TRBJ1-2, with unresolved D. Written as DNA, the CDR3 is TGTGCCAGCAGTTCCTATGGCTACACCTTC. It yields the protein CASSSYGYTF.